The 2 T cell receptor beta chains below all came from one sample that was sequenced in a study of blood T cell repertoires in COVID-19 (dated by TCRdb to about 2020). Receptor libraries were prepared by the immunoSEQ multiplex PCR assay. TCRdb stores this immuneACCESS table with in-frame sequences only. Part of the clones is absent; in the studies checked, under half of the shortfall reflects unresolved V genes, and no reason is known for the rest. Within this sample are approximately 190,000 clones, with roughly 80% of them counted one time only. The ten top clones hold approximately 4.7% of the sample. Input material: PBMCs or T cells enriched from blood (not recorded which). The receptors originated from a woman aged 60-70 years with acute COVID-19.

The chain uses TRBV9 and TRBJ2-1; no clear D gene. V was clipped by 3 bases and J by 7 bases, with 17 bases between them. The CDR3 contains 15 residues. Germline CDR1 reads SGDLS; CDR2 reads YYNGEE. The CDR3 DNA follows: TGTGCCAGCAGCGCCTCCACGGGTGGTTGGAATGAGCAGTTCTTC. Amino acids: CASSASTGGWNEQFF.

This clone was detected only a few times. This chain connects TRBV19 to TRBJ1-2; TRBD1 matches 11 bases. Unmatched junction bases numbered 8, after V lost 5 bases and J lost 6 bases. Germline-derived CDR1 and CDR2 are LNHDA and SQIVND (reference sequence). The CDR3 has 15 residues. CDR3 DNA: TGTGCCAGTAGTGGACAGGGGGCGGTTGGGGATGGCTACACCTTC. Its protein is CASSGQGAVGDGYTF. Drawing the rest from reference TRBV19 and TRBJ1-2, the complete variable domain is DGGITQSPKYLFRKEGQNVTLSCEQNLNHDAMYWYRQDPGQGLRLIYYSQIVNDFQKGDIAEGYSVSREKKESFPLTVTSAQKNPTAFYLCASSGQGAVGDGYTFGSGTRLTVV.